The 6 T cell receptor beta chains below were found in one sample sequenced in a study of blood T cell repertoires in COVID-19 (TCRdb year 2020). The library relied on the immunoSEQ multiplex PCR assay. Drawn from immuneACCESS, this table holds only the in-frame rearrangements with V and J called that TCRdb kept. Clones are partly lost; checked studies trace under half to an unresolved V gene and leave the rest unexplained. The sample table shows around 59,000 clones, and about four fifths are seen once. The ten largest clonotypes hold under 30% of the sample. Material for sequencing was peripheral blood. The receptors originated from a woman older than 75 with active or convalescent COVID-19.

This clone was counted once. The J gene is TRBJ2-1, the V gene TRBV3-1 (or the pseudogene TRBV3-2), with 10 bases identical to TRBD1. J was trimmed by 2 bases and V by 1 base; bases with no gene match: 5. The length of the CDR3 is 17 residues. CDR1 and CDR2 (germline): LGHDT, YNNKEL (reference sequence). CDR3 loop: CASSQAPGQGTYNEQFF. Written as DNA, the CDR3 is TGTGCCAGCAGCCAAGCTCCGGGACAGGGGACCTACAATGAGCAGTTCTTC.

The gene calls are TRBV19 and TRBJ1-4; D unclear. The V end lost 3 bases, the J end lost 8 bases, and 7 bases lay between the germline ends. The CDR3 has 12 amino acids. Germline CDR1 LNHDA, CDR2 SQIVND (reference sequence). CDR3 coding DNA: TGTGCCAGTAGTATGGGGAGAGAAAAACTGTTTTTT. It is translated as CASSMGREKLFF.

The CDR3 reads CASSLGMNSQETQYF. DNA of the CDR3: TGCGCCAGCAGCTTGGGTATGAACAGCCAAGAGACCCAGTACTTC. This chain connects TRBV5-1 to TRBJ2-5; D is unresolved. The V end lost 0 bases, the J end lost 1 base, and 10 bases lay between the germline ends. The germline CDR1 and CDR2 sequences are SGHRS and YFSETQ. This CDR3 has 15 residues.

The chain carries TRBV6-5 and TRBJ1-5, with D perhaps matching TRBD1 (5 bases). Germline loops: CDR1 MNHEY, CDR2 SVGAGI. V dropped 5 bases and J dropped 7 bases, with 12 bases sitting between them. This CDR3 comprises 13 residues. CDR3: CASSPAGGQPQHF. DNA of the CDR3: TGTGCCAGCAGTCCCGCGGGGGGGCAGCCCCAGCATTTT.

This clone has just one count. The V call is TRBV4-2, the J call TRBJ2-2; 10 positions match TRBD1. The V segment lost 0 bases and the J segment 5 bases; nucleotides outside the gene matches: 3. The CDR3 contains 16 residues. Germline CDR1 LGHNA, CDR2 YNFKEQ. DNA of the CDR3: TGTGCCAGCAGCCAAGAGGGACAGGGGAGGACCGGGGAGCTGTTTTTT. It yields the protein CASSQEGQGRTGELFF.

V gene TRBV6-6 combines with J gene TRBJ2-3; D may be TRBD2 (5 bases). The CDR3 extends over 16 amino acids. Per the germline V gene, CDR1 is MNHNY and CDR2 is SVGAGI (reference sequence). V shed 6 bases and J shed 0 bases, with 16 bases lying between them. The CDR3 sequence is CASRAGRTSSTDTQYF. The DNA for the CDR3 is TGTGCCAGCAGGGCCGGACGGACTTCTAGCACAGATACGCAGTATTTT.